The sequence of this TCR beta chain was determined in a study of blood T cell repertoires in COVID-19. Participant-given clinical history determined each cohort assignment. Two consecutive negative NP/OP PCR tests, clearance, or resolved symptoms defined Cohort 3 recovery. As processed by the authors: From reference gene primer amplification, estimates of nucleated cell counts were derived. Method: immunoSEQ multiplex PCR; TCRdb's copy keeps in-frame clones and lacks some. From that table come the V and J calls and clone size; the DNA was used to work out D and trimming. There are 400,000 to 450,000 clones in the sample; roughly 88% occur only once, and more than 0.55% lies in the top ten. CDR1 is WSHSY, CDR2 SAAADI, per germline. Trimming took off 3 bases at V and 5 bases at J, with 19 bases between the two ends. The CDR3 is made up of 16 amino acids.

The sample consisted of PBMCs or T cells enriched from blood (not recorded which). The clonotype originates from a man younger than 35 who had recovered from COVID-19. This chain connects TRBV10-2 to TRBJ1-1, with D possibly being TRBD1 (5 bases). DNA of the CDR3: TGCGCCAGCAGTGATTTCGGTTGGTCAGGGCATACTGAAGCTTTCTTT. Amino acids: CASSDFGWSGHTEAFF.